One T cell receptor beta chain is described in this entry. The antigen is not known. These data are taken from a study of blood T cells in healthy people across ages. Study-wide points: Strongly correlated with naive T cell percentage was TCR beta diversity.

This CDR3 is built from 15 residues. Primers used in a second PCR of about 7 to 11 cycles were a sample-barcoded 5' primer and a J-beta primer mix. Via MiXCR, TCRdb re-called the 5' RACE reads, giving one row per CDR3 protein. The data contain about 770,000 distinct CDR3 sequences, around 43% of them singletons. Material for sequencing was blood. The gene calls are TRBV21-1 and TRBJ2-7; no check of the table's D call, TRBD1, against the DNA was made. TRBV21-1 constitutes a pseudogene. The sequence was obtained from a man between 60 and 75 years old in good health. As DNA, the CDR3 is TGTGCCAGCGACGCGACAGGGGGAAGATTCTACGAGCAGTACTTC. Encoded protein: CASDATGGRFYEQYF.